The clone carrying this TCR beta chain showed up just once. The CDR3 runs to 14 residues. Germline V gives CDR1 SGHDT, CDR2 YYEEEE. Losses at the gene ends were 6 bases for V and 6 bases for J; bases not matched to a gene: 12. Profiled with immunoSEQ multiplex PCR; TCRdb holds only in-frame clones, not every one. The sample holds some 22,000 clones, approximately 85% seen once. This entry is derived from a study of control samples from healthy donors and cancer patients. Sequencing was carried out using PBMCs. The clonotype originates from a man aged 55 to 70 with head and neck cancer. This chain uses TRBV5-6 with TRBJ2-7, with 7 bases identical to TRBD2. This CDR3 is CASTWGGGPPEQYF. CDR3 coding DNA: TGTGCCAGCACCTGGGGGGGAGGGCCGCCCGAGCAGTACTTC.